The clone carrying this TCR beta chain came up a few times. What was sequenced were expressed TCRB transcripts, since all of the isolated RNA had been reverse transcribed. TCRdb's copy holds only in-frame clones and misses some; the assay was immunoSEQ multiplex PCR. The sample has 350,000 to 450,000 clones; roughly 16% are singletons. CD45RO/CCR7/CD25/CD127/CD95/CD27 sorting isolated CD4+ naive, central memory, regulatory and stem cell-like memory cells. This record comes from a study of beta chain features in type 1 diabetes. The CDR3 is 16 amino acids. The V gene's germline CDR1 is SGHNT and CDR2 YYREEE (reference sequence). Between the trimmed V and J ends, which lost 3 bases and 0 bases, there was a span of 13 bases.

The specimen sequenced was naive CD4+ T cells from blood. This TCR derives from a woman between 18 and 29 years old in good health. The V gene is TRBV5-4, the J gene TRBJ2-1; weak D call: TRBD2 (5 bases). CDR3 nucleotide sequence: TGTGCCAGCAGCTCCGGACTGCGGAGCTCCTACAATGAGCAGTTCTTC. Translation gives CASSSGLRSSYNEQFF.